The 4 T cell receptor beta chains listed next were all sequenced from one sample in a study of technical replicates of blood from a few donors (dated by TCRdb to 2016 to 2017). Receptor libraries were prepared by the immunoSEQ multiplex PCR assay. TCRdb obtained this table from immuneACCESS and retained in-frame rearrangements with V and J assigned. These tables miss some clones; where compared with another copy, unresolved V genes account for less than half of the shortfall, and the remainder is unexplained. For this sample the table gives some 60,000 clones, of which about 95% were detected only once. Under 3% of the sample is in the top ten clones. The sequenced sample consisted of PBMCs. Every receptor here comes from a human donor in good health. Some clones in this sample may be carry-over from other donors' samples.

The chain employs TRBV7-9 and TRBJ2-7; the match to TRBD1 covers 8 bases. Germline V CDR1 and CDR2: SEHNR, FQNEAQ (reference sequence). The CDR3 extends over 13 amino acids. J was trimmed by 5 bases and V by 5 bases; bases with no gene match: 5. The CDR3 DNA follows: TGTGCCAGCAGCCCCGGACAGGGAGACGAGCAGTACTTC. This translates into CASSPGQGDEQYF.

This chain uses TRBV5-5 with TRBJ1-6; TRBD1 matches 7 bases. CDR3 length equals 17 residues. Germline assignment: CDR1 SGHKS and CDR2 YYEKEE (reference sequence). The J segment lost 3 bases and the V segment lost 8 bases, leaving 14 bases of the junction unmatched. CDR3 protein: CASQTGIFQGYNSPLHF. In DNA, the CDR3 is TGTGCCAGTCAGACAGGGATCTTTCAGGGCTATAATTCACCCCTCCACTTT.

This chain uses TRBV4-1 with TRBJ2-1; D gene unclear. Trimming cost V 4 bases and J 0 bases, with 13 bases left between them. CDR3 size: 16 residues. Germline V lookup: CDR1 MGHRA, CDR2 YSYEKL. CDR3: CASSPPGHSSYNEQFF. The CDR3 DNA reads TGCGCCAGCAGCCCGCCGGGTCATAGCTCCTACAATGAGCAGTTCTTC.

The V and J genes are TRBV19 and TRBJ1-5, with a weak D call TRBD1 (5 bases). Trimming took off 7 bases at V and 3 bases at J, with 16 bases between the two ends. The CDR3 is 15 amino acids. The V gene's germline CDR1 is LNHDA and CDR2 SQIVND (reference sequence). This CDR3 is CASTRGRTINQPQHF. The CDR3, as DNA: TGTGCCAGTACTAGAGGAAGGACAATCAATCAGCCCCAGCATTTT.